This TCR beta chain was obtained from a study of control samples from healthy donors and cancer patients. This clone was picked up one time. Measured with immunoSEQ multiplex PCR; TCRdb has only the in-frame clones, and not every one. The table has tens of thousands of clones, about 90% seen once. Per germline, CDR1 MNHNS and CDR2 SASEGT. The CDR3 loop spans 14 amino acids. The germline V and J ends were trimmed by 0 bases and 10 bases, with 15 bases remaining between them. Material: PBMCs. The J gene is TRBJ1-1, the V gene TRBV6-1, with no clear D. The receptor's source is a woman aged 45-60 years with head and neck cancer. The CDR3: CASSEASRAVAAFF. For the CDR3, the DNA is TGTGCCAGCAGTGAAGCCAGCCGGGCAGTTGCAGCTTTCTTT.